Below are 6 T cell receptor beta chains sequenced from a single sample in a study of blood T cell repertoires in COVID-19. The assay was immunoSEQ multiplex PCR, and TCRdb's table has in-frame clones only and misses some. The sample records more than 10,000 clones, approximately 91% being singletons. The sequenced sample consisted of peripheral blood. All receptors come from a woman between 70 and 85 years old with active COVID-19.

V usage is TRBV19 and J usage is TRBJ2-3, with D possibly matching TRBD2 (5 bases). Trimming left V 4 bases short and J 0 bases short, with 14 bases between. Germline V gene lookup returns CDR1 LNHDA and CDR2 SQIVND (reference sequence). The CDR3 spans 16 residues. The chain's CDR3 is CASSTLTLASTDTQYF. The CDR3 DNA is TGTGCCAGTAGTACCCTTACTCTAGCTAGCACAGATACGCAGTATTTT.

V gene TRBV9 combines with J gene TRBJ1-6; D call uncertain. In germline, CDR1 is SGDLS, CDR2 YYNGEE. The CDR3 sequence is 13 residues long. Trimming pared 4 bases from V and 5 bases from J, leaving 7 bases between. The chain's CDR3 is CASSPINNSPLHF. The CDR3 bases are TGTGCCAGCAGCCCCATCAATAATTCACCCCTCCACTTT.

This clone was observed a handful of times. The CDR3 spells CASSLLGRTTYEQYF. As DNA, the CDR3 is TGTGCCAGCAGTTTATTGGGCAGGACAACCTACGAGCAGTACTTC. The chain carries TRBV28 and TRBJ2-7, with D tentatively TRBD1 (5 bases). V was shortened by 1 base and J by 2 bases, with 12 bases between the two germline ends. Germline CDR1 reads MDHEN; CDR2 reads SYDVKM. The CDR3 consists of 15 residues.

V usage is TRBV7-6 and J usage is TRBJ2-2, with D hard to call. Germline V gives CDR1 SGHVS, CDR2 FNYEAQ. With 2 bases removed from V and 5 bases from J, the gap between germline ends came to 15 bases. This CDR3 region has 16 residues. CDR3 sequence (DNA): TGTGCCAGCAGCTTATGGTCGGGTATGAGAACCGGGGAGCTGTTTTTT. Protein: CASSLWSGMRTGELFF.

This clone turned up a few times. This chain joins TRBV7-2 and TRBJ2-7, with no clear D. Per germline, CDR1 SGHTA and CDR2 FQGNSA. V lost 4 bases and J lost 0, with 13 bases in between. CDR3 size: 15 residues. The CDR3 loop is CASSSPSRSSYEQYF. The DNA for the CDR3 is TGTGCCAGCAGCTCCCCGTCTCGGTCCTCCTACGAGCAGTACTTC.

The rearrangement joins TRBV6-5 to TRBJ2-7; 8 nucleotides match TRBD1. Trimming took 2 bases from V and 3 from J; bases not matched to a gene: 6. Germline V gene data show CDR1 as MNHEY and CDR2 as SVGAGI. The CDR3 contains 15 residues. The CDR3 is CASSYRDRGNYEQYF. CDR3 DNA: TGTGCCAGCAGTTACCGAGACAGGGGTAACTACGAGCAGTACTTC.